This passage covers 2 T cell receptor beta chains from one sample sequenced in a study of Ad26.COV2.S vaccination and SARS-CoV-2 variants. Using immunoSEQ multiplex PCR, the repertoire was profiled, and TCRdb retains in-frame clones only, with some absent. The data contain around 450,000 clones, roughly 89% of them singletons. The treatment was: 15 to 20 received Ad26.COV2.S at low or high dose, single or two shots; 5 received placebo; per-sample allocation not given. The study sampled participants on day 63 after the first vaccine or placebo injection. The sequenced sample was peripheral blood, obtained in a trial of Ad26.COV2.S vaccine versus placebo. Receptors were obtained from a person aged 18-65 years who received the Ad26.COV2.S COVID-19 vaccine or a placebo.

Regarding this clone: Other DNA sequences of this sample code for an identical CDR3. J is TRBJ1-5 and V is TRBV7-9; D not resolved. Germline CDR1 is SEHNR and CDR2 is FQNEAQ (reference sequence). V was shortened by 1 base and J by 4 bases, with 8 bases between the two germline ends. There are 14 residues in the CDR3. The CDR3: CASSLVGGNQPQHF. CDR3 nucleotide sequence: TGTGCCAGCAGCTTAGTAGGAGGAAATCAGCCCCAGCATTTT.

The chain employs TRBV30 and TRBJ1-2; weak D call: TRBD1 (5 bases). The germline V and J ends were trimmed by 2 bases and 6 bases, with 16 bases remaining between them. Per the germline V gene, CDR1 is GTSNPN and CDR2 is SVGIG (reference sequence). This CDR3 spans 14 amino acids. The DNA for the CDR3 is TGTGCCTGGAGTCCCACCCAGGGTCCCGATGGCTACACCTTC. Translating it yields CAWSPTQGPDGYTF.